One sample yielded the 27 T cell receptor beta chains listed below, sequenced in a study of blood T cell repertoires in COVID-19. Here immunoSEQ multiplex PCR was the method, and the copy in TCRdb shows in-frame clones only, minus some. The table shows about 230,000 clones, with 70% to 90% occurring only once. Sequencing was performed on PBMCs or T cells enriched from blood (not recorded which). The receptors were gathered from a woman aged 50 to 65 in a cohort exposed to, infected with or recovered from COVID-19 (not recorded which).

The count of this clone is one. V is TRBV4-3 and J is TRBJ1-1; perhaps TRBD1 as D (6 bases). In germline, CDR1 is LGHNA, CDR2 YSLEER. This CDR3 is 15 amino acids long. V shed 3 bases and J shed 0 bases, with 11 bases lying between them. The CDR3 spells CASSHAGAMNTEAFF. The CDR3 nucleotides are TGCGCCAGCAGCCATGCAGGGGCCATGAACACTGAAGCTTTCTTT.

This chain connects TRBV4-3 to TRBJ1-2; 8 positions match TRBD1. Germline-derived CDR1 and CDR2 are LGHNA and YSLEER. The CDR3 sequence is 14 residues long. The trim removed 1 base at V and 14 bases at J, leaving 12 bases unmatched. The CDR3 loop is CASSQAGQGGSSTF. The DNA of the CDR3 is TGCGCCAGCAGCCAAGCTGGACAGGGAGGGTCATCAACCTTC.

The chain links TRBV5-1 to TRBJ2-5; perhaps TRBD2 as D (5 bases). V lost 3 bases to trimming and J lost 5 bases, with 11 bases between them. CDR1 and CDR2 from the germline V gene are SGHRS and YFSETQ. The CDR3 is 13 amino acids. The CDR3 protein is CASSSLEAETQYF. The CDR3 bases are TGCGCCAGCAGCTCACTAGAGGCGGAGACCCAGTACTTC. The full variable domain, rest sourced from reference TRBV5-1 and TRBJ2-5, is KAGVTQTPRYLIKTRGQQVTLSCSPISGHRSVSWYQQTPGQGLQFLFEYFSETQRNKGNFPGRFSGRQFSNSRSEMNVSTLELGDSALYLCASSSLEAETQYFGPGTRLLVL.

This clone was seen only a few times. The gene calls are TRBV7-2 and TRBJ1-5; D might be TRBD1 (5 bases). Germline CDR1 SGHTA, CDR2 FQGNSA. Trimming shortened V by 6 bases and J by 6 bases, and 18 bases separated the two germline ends. The CDR3 consists of 15 residues. The CDR3 sequence is CASSLMSGSSQPQHF. The CDR3 DNA is TGTGCCAGCAGTCTAATGTCAGGGTCAAGTCAGCCCCAGCATTTT.

The V call is TRBV11-1, the J call TRBJ1-2; 7 nucleotides align to TRBD1. The germline CDR1 and CDR2 sequences are SGHAT and FQDESV (reference sequence). The CDR3 runs to 12 residues. V gave up 3 bases and J gave up 7 bases; unmatched junction bases: 2. For the CDR3, the DNA is TGTGCCAGCAGCTTGGACAGGACTGGCTACACCTTC. Encoded protein: CASSLDRTGYTF.

This chain links TRBV3-1 (or the pseudogene TRBV3-2) with TRBJ2-1, with TRBD1 matching over 10 bases. Losses at the gene ends were 0 bases for V and 5 bases for J; bases not matched to a gene: 7. The CDR3 spans 17 residues. Germline V lookup: CDR1 LGHDT, CDR2 YNNKEL (reference sequence). The CDR3 spells CASSQDRDRGTHNEQFF. CDR3 bases: TGTGCCAGCAGCCAAGATCGGGACAGGGGCACCCACAATGAGCAGTTCTTC.

This clone showed up just a few times. The J gene is TRBJ2-7, the V gene TRBV6-6, with 9 nucleotides matching TRBD1. The CDR3 consists of 16 residues. The ends lost 2 bases at V and 5 bases at J; junction bases unmatched: 10. The germline CDR1 and CDR2 sequences are MNHNY and SVGAGI (reference sequence). The CDR3 DNA reads as TGTGCCAGCAGTTACAAGAGACCGGGACAGGGCAACGAGCAGTACTTC. Residues: CASSYKRPGQGNEQYF.

The gene calls are TRBV15 and TRBJ1-1; unclear D gene. Trimming took off 2 bases at V and 4 bases at J, with 14 bases between the two ends. The germline CDR1 and CDR2 sequences are LNHNV and YYDKDF (reference sequence). The CDR3 is 15 amino acids. The CDR3 is CATSRPPGEFTEAFF. The CDR3 DNA reads TGTGCCACCAGCAGACCCCCCGGGGAATTCACTGAAGCTTTCTTT.

The count of this clone is one. The V call is TRBV7-2, the J call TRBJ1-5; 7 bases match TRBD1. The V gene end was trimmed by 2 bases and the J gene end by 4 bases; junction bases not matched to a gene: 8. Per the germline V gene, CDR1 is SGHTA and CDR2 is FQGNSA. The CDR3 runs 16 residues. CDR3 nucleotide sequence: TGTGCCAGCAGCTTAACCGCGACAGGGCAAAATCAGCCCCAGCATTTT. Residues: CASSLTATGQNQPQHF.

The rearrangement joins TRBV7-6 to TRBJ2-3, with 8 bases aligning to TRBD2. V dropped 5 bases and J dropped 3; count of bases not matched to a gene: 7. Germline CDR1 SGHVS, CDR2 FNYEAQ. CDR3 length equals 15 residues. The CDR3 DNA is TGTGCCAGCAGCCTCACTAGCGGAGGGACAGATACGCAGTATTTT. Protein product: CASSLTSGGTDTQYF.

CDR3: CASSLGQASGDTIYF. For the CDR3, the DNA is TGTGCCAGCAGCTTGGGACAGGCCTCAGGGGACACCATATATTTT. V is TRBV7-9 and J is TRBJ1-3; 8 bases are a match to TRBD1. Trimming removed 3 bases from V and 8 bases from J; junction bases left unmatched: 9. CDR3 length equals 15 residues. Germline CDR1 and CDR2: SEHNR and FQNEAQ (reference sequence).

J is TRBJ2-1 and V is TRBV5-1; the D gene is possibly TRBD1 (6 bases). V lost 0 bases and J lost 10, with 23 bases in between. Per germline, CDR1 SGHRS and CDR2 YFSETQ. The CDR3 sequence is 17 residues long. This CDR3 reads CASSLESPSQGGHEQFF. DNA for the CDR3: TGCGCCAGCAGCTTGGAGAGCCCCTCACAGGGCGGCCACGAGCAGTTCTTC.

The V call is TRBV6-6, the J call TRBJ1-5; 8 bases match TRBD1. The germline CDR1 and CDR2 sequences are MNHNY and SVGAGI (reference sequence). CDR3 size: 14 residues. J lost 0 bases, V lost 6 bases, and 1 base had no gene match. CDR3 sequence reads: CASSDRGSNQPQHF. The DNA for the CDR3 is TGTGCCAGCAGCGACAGGGGTAGCAATCAGCCCCAGCATTTT.

V gene TRBV7-3 combines with J gene TRBJ2-1; 9 nucleotides align to TRBD2. This CDR3 comprises 14 residues. Losses at the gene ends were 5 bases for V and 7 bases for J; bases not matched to a gene: 6. Germline V gene data show CDR1 as SGHTA and CDR2 as FQGTGA. As DNA, the CDR3 is TGTGCCAGCAGCCCCCTAGCGGGGCGTAATGAGCAGTTCTTC. It specifies CASSPLAGRNEQFF. Drawing the rest from reference TRBV7-3 and TRBJ2-1, the complete variable domain is GAGVSQTPSNKVTEKGKYVELRCDPISGHTALYWYRQSLGQGPEFLIYFQGTGAADDSGLPNDRFFAVRPEGSVSTLKIQRTERGDSAVYLCASSPLAGRNEQFFGPGTRLTVL.

This clone was recorded many times. The CDR3 loop reads CASSLPTGNTEAFF. The CDR3 bases are TGTGCCAGCAGCTTACCGACAGGGAACACTGAAGCTTTCTTT. The chain links TRBV7-3 to TRBJ1-1; perhaps TRBD1 as D (6 bases). Germline assignment: CDR1 SGHTA and CDR2 FQGTGA. CDR3 length equals 14 residues. V was pared by 2 bases and J by 1 base, with 8 bases between.

V and J are TRBV6-5 and TRBJ1-1, with no clear D. From germline, CDR1 is MNHEY and CDR2 SVGAGI. The CDR3 contains 13 residues. V was shortened by 2 bases and J by 5 bases, with 9 bases between the two germline ends. The chain's CDR3 is CASSYIRSTEAFF. Written as DNA, the CDR3 is TGTGCCAGCAGTTACATCCGGAGTACTGAAGCTTTCTTT.

The DNA of the CDR3 is TGTGCCAGCAGCCCACGGACAGGGGGGAGCACTGAAGCTTTCTTT. It encodes CASSPRTGGSTEAFF. J is TRBJ1-1 and V is TRBV11-1; 10 bases agree with TRBD1. V was pared by 5 bases and J by 4 bases, with 7 bases of the junction left unmatched. The CDR3 totals 15 residues. Germline values: CDR1 SGHAT, CDR2 FQDESV (reference sequence).

This chain links TRBV5-4 with TRBJ1-1; TRBD1 is a possible D gene (5 bases). The CDR3 has 16 amino acids. V was pared by 0 bases and J by 3 bases, with 15 bases between. Looked up from germline, CDR1 is SGHNT and CDR2 is YYREEE (reference sequence). The CDR3 nucleotides are TGTGCCAGCAGCTTGGGGATCTCGGGAGGGGACACTGAAGCTTTCTTT. Translated: CASSLGISGGDTEAFF.

A word on this clone: The same CDR3 arises from other DNA sequences in this sample as well. CDR3 coding DNA: TGCGCCAGCAGCCTTACAGAGAACACTGAAGCTTTCTTT. Its translation: CASSLTENTEAFF. V usage is TRBV5-1 and J usage is TRBJ1-1; D gene ambiguous. CDR3 length: 13 residues. CDR1 and CDR2 (germline): SGHRS, YFSETQ. Trimming cost V 4 bases and J 1 base, with 8 bases left between them.

The rearrangement uses TRBV6-2 or TRBV6-3 and TRBJ1-5, with no clear D. Germline CDR1 and CDR2: MNHEY and SVGEGT. The CDR3 loop spans 12 amino acids. V gave up 3 bases and J gave up 4 bases, with 4 bases separating them. The CDR3: CASSYINQPQHF. CDR3 sequence (DNA): TGTGCCAGCAGTTATATTAATCAGCCCCAGCATTTT.

This clone occurred a few times. The chain combines TRBV10-3 with TRBJ1-3, with 9 bases matching TRBD1. The V segment lost 10 bases and the J segment 5 bases; nucleotides outside the gene matches: 9. Germline V gene lookup returns CDR1 ENHRY and CDR2 SYGVKD. The CDR3 extends over 14 amino acids. CDR3 region: CATRTGDGRNTIYF. CDR3 nucleotides: TGTGCCACCAGGACAGGGGACGGGAGAAACACCATATATTTT.

J is TRBJ1-6 and V is TRBV7-3; D gene unclear. V shed 0 bases and J shed 10 bases, with 10 bases lying between them. The CDR3 sequence is 14 residues long. Germline V gives CDR1 SGHTA, CDR2 FQGTGA. The CDR3 DNA reads as TGTGCCAGCAGCTTAACCAGTTCTCGATCACCCCTCCACTTT. Translating gives CASSLTSSRSPLHF.

This clone was picked up a small number of times. The rearrangement joins TRBV9 to TRBJ2-5; D is perhaps TRBD1 (7 bases). Trimming removed 4 bases from V and 5 bases from J, with 15 bases in between. This CDR3 region has 14 residues. Per the germline V gene, CDR1 is SGDLS and CDR2 is YYNGEE. The CDR3 bases are TGTGCCAGCAGCCCCTGGCAGGGGGGTGAGACCCAGTACTTC. Translation gives CASSPWQGGETQYF.

The chain uses TRBV6-2 or TRBV6-3 and TRBJ1-2; 7 bases are shared with TRBD1. Germline-derived CDR1 and CDR2 are MNHEY and SVGEGT. The CDR3 is 15 residues long. The V gene end was trimmed by 2 bases and the J gene end by 4 bases; junction bases not matched to a gene: 7. Here the CDR3 DNA reads TGTGCCAGCAGTTACCCCGGACAGGAACTCTATGGCTACACCTTC. Translated: CASSYPGQELYGYTF.

V usage is TRBV9 and J usage is TRBJ2-2; D ambiguous. The ends were cut back, 0 bases at V and 1 base at J, with 7 bases in the middle. Germline CDR1 SGDLS, CDR2 YYNGEE. This CDR3 is 15 amino acids long. This chain's CDR3 is CASSVDEQNTGELFF. For the CDR3, the DNA is TGTGCCAGCAGCGTAGACGAACAGAACACCGGGGAGCTGTTTTTT. Looking up the rest from reference TRBV9 and TRBJ2-2 gives the full variable domain: DSGVTQTPKHLITATGQRVTLRCSPRSGDLSVYWYQQSLDQGLQFLIQYYNGEERAKGNILERFSAQQFPDLHSELNLSSLELGDSALYFCASSVDEQNTGELFFGEGSRLTVL.

The gene calls are TRBV4-3 and TRBJ2-1, with a weak D call TRBD2 (5 bases). CDR3 length: 14 residues. The germline V gene encodes CDR1 LGHNA and CDR2 YSLEER. Trimming shortened V by 3 bases and J by 6 bases, and 12 bases separated the two germline ends. The CDR3 reads CASSQNPGVNEQFF. The DNA of the CDR3 is TGCGCCAGCAGCCAGAACCCCGGGGTCAATGAGCAGTTCTTC.

The genes are TRBV5-4 and TRBJ2-1; D is undetermined. Germline assignment: CDR1 SGHNT and CDR2 YYREEE (reference sequence). CDR3 length: 13 amino acids. V was cut by 0 bases and J by 1 base, with 2 bases left in between. The CDR3 region is CASSLASYNEQFF. The CDR3 region has the DNA TGTGCCAGCAGCTTGGCTTCCTACAATGAGCAGTTCTTC.